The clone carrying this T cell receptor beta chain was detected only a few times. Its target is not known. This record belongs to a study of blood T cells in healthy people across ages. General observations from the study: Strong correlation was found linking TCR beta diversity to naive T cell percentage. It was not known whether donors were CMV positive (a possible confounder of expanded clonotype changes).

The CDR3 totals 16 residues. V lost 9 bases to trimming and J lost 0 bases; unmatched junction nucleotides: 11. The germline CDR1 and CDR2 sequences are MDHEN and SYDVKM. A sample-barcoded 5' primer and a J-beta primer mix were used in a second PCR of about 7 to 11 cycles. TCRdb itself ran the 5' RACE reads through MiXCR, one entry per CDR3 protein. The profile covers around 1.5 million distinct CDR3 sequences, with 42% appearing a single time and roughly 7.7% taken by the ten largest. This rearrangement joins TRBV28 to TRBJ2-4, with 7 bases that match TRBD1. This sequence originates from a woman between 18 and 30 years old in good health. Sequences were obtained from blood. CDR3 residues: CASSHPRGIAKNIQYF. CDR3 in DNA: TGTGCCAGTTCCCACCCCAGGGGGATAGCCAAAAACATTCAGTACTTC.